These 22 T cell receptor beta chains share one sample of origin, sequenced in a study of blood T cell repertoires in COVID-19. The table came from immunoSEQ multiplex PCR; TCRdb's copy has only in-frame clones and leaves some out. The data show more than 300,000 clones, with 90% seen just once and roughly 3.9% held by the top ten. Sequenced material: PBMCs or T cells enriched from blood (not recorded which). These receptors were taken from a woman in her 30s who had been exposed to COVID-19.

CDR3 nucleotides: TGTGCCAGCAGCTTAGGAGGGCGGGGTCGCACAGATACGCAGTATTTT. Its protein is CASSLGGRGRTDTQYF. The V gene is TRBV11-3, the J gene TRBJ2-3; tentative D call: TRBD2 (6 bases). Germline assignment: CDR1 SGHNT and CDR2 YENEEA. Trimming stripped 1 base from V and 1 base from J, with 12 bases between. The CDR3 extends over 16 amino acids. Drawing the rest from reference TRBV11-3 and TRBJ2-3, the complete variable domain is EAGVVQSPRYKIIEKKQPVAFWCNPISGHNTLYWYLQNLGQGPELLIRYENEEAVDDSQLPKDRFSAERLKGVDSTLKIQPAELGDSAVYLCASSLGGRGRTDTQYFGPGTRLTVL.

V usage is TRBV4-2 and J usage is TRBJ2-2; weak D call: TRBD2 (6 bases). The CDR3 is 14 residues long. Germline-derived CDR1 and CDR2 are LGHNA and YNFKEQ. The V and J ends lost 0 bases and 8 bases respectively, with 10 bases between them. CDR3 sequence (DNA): TGTGCCAGCAGCCAAGAGGCGGGGACGGGGGAGCTGTTTTTT. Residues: CASSQEAGTGELFF.

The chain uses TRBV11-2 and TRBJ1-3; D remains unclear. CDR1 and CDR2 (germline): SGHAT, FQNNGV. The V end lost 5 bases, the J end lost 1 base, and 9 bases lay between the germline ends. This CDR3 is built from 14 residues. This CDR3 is CASSPLESGNTIYF. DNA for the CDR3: TGTGCCAGCAGCCCCCTAGAGTCTGGAAACACCATATATTTT.

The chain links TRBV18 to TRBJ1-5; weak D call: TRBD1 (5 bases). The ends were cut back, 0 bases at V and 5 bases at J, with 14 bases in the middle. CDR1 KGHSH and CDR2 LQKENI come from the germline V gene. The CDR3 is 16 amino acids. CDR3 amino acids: CASSPPGREGYQPQHF. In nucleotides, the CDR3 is TGTGCCAGCTCACCACCGGGCAGGGAAGGGTATCAGCCCCAGCATTTT.

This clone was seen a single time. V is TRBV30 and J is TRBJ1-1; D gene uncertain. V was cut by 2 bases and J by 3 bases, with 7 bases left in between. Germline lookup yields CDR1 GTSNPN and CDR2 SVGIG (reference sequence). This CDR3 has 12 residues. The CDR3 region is CAWSTVYTEAFF. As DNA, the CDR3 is TGTGCCTGGAGTACAGTGTACACTGAAGCTTTCTTT.

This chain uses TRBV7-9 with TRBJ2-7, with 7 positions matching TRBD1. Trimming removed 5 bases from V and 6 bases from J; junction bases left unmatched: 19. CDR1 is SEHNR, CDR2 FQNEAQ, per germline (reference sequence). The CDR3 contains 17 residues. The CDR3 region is CASSHRFQVGQVAEQYF. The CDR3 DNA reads TGTGCCAGCAGCCACCGGTTTCAAGTCGGACAGGTCGCCGAGCAGTACTTC.

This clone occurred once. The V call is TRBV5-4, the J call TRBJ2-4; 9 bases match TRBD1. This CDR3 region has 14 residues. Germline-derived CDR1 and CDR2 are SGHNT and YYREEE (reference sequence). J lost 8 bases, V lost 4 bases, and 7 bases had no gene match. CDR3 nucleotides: TGTGCCAGCAGCCCTGGGACAGGGCAGGACATTCAGTACTTC. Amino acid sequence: CASSPGTGQDIQYF.

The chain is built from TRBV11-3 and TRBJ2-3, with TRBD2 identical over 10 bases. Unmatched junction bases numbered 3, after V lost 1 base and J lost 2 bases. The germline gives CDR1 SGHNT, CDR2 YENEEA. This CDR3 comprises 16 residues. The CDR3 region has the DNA TGTGCCAGCAGCTTAGGGCTAGCGGGGGACACAGATACGCAGTATTTT. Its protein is CASSLGLAGDTDTQYF.

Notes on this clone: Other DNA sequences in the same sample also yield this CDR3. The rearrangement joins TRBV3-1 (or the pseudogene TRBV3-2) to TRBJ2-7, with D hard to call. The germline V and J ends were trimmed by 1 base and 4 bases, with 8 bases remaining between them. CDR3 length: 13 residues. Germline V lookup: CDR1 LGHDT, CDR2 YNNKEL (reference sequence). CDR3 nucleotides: TGTGCCAGCAGCCAAGGTCGAGGTTACGAGCAGTACTTC. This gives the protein CASSQGRGYEQYF.

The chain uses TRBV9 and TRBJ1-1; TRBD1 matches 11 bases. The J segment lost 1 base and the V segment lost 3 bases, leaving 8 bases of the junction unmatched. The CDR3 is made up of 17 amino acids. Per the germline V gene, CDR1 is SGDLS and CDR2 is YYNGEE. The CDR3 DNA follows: TGTGCCAGCAGCGCACTTGGACAGGGGGCTTGGAACACTGAAGCTTTCTTT. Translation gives CASSALGQGAWNTEAFF.

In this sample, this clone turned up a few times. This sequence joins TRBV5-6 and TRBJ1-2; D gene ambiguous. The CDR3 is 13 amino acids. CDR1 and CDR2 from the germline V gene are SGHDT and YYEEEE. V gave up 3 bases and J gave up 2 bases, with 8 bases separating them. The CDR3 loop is CASSSGMNYGYTF. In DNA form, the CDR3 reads TGTGCCAGCAGCTCGGGGATGAACTATGGCTACACCTTC.

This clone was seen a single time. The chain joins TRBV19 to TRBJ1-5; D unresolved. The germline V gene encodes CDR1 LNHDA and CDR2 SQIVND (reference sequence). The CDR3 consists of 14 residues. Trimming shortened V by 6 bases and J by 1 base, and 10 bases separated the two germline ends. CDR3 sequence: CASSRTRSNQPQHF. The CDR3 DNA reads TGTGCCAGTAGCCGTACACGAAGCAATCAGCCCCAGCATTTT.

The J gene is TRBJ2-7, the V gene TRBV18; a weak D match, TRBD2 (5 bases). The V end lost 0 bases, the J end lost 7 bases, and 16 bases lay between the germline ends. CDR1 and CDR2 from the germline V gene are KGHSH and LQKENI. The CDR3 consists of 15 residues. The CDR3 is CASSPPTDPTGEQYF. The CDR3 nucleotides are TGTGCCAGCTCACCACCAACTGACCCCACGGGAGAGCAGTACTTC. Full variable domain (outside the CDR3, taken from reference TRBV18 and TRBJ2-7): NAGVMQNPRHLVRRRGQEARLRCSPMKGHSHVYWYRQLPEEGLKFMVYLQKENIIDESGMPKERFSAEFPKEGPSILRIQQVVRGDSAAYFCASSPPTDPTGEQYFGPGTRLTVT.

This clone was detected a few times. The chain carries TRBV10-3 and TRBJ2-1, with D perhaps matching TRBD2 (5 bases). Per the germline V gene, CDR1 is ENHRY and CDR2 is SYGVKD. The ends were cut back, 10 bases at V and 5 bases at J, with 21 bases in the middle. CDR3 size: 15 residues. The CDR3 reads CATLQLAEGDNEQFF. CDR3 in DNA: TGTGCCACCCTCCAGCTAGCTGAGGGTGACAATGAGCAGTTCTTC.

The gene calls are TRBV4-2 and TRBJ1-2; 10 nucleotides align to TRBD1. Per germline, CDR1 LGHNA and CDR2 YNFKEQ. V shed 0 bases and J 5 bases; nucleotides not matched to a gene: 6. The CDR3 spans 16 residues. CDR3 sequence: CASSQEGTGDGYGYTF. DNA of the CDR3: TGTGCCAGCAGCCAAGAGGGGACAGGGGACGGGTATGGCTACACCTTC.

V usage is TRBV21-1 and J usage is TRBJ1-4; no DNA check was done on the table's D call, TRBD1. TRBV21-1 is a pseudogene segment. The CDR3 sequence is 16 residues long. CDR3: CASDRRPVATNEKLFF. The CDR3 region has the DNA TGTGCCAGCGACAGGCGCCCGGTTGCAACTAATGAAAAACTGTTTTTT.

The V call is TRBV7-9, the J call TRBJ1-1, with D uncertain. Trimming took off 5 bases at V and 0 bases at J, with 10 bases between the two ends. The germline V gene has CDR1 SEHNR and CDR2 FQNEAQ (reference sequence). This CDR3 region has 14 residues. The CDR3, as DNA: TGTGCCAGCAGCCTTACAGCACTGAACACTGAAGCTTTCTTT. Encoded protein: CASSLTALNTEAFF. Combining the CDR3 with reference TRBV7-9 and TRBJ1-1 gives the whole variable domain DTGVSQNPRHKITKRGQNVTFRCDPISEHNRLYWYRQTLGQGPEFLTYFQNEAQLEKSRLLSDRFSAERPKGSFSTLEIQRTEQGDSAMYLCASSLTALNTEAFFGQGTRLTVV.

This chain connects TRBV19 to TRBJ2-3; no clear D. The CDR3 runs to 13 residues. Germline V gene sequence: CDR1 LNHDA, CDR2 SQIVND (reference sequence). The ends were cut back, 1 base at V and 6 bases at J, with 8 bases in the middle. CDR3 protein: CASSIGPGDTQYF. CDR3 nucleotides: TGTGCCAGTAGTATAGGGCCCGGGGATACGCAGTATTTT.

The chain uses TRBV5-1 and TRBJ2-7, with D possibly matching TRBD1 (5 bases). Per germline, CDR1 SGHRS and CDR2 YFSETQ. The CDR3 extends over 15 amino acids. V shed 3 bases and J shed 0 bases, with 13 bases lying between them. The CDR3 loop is CASSSGWKSSYEQYF. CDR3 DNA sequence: TGCGCCAGCAGCTCAGGGTGGAAGAGCTCCTACGAGCAGTACTTC. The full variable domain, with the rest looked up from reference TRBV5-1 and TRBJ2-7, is KAGVTQTPRYLIKTRGQQVTLSCSPISGHRSVSWYQQTPGQGLQFLFEYFSETQRNKGNFPGRFSGRQFSNSRSEMNVSTLELGDSALYLCASSSGWKSSYEQYFGPGTRLTVT.

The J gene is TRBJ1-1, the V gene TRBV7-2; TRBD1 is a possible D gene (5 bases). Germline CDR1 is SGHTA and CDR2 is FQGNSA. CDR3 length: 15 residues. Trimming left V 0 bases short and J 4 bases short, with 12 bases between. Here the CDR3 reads CASSLAGRVGTEAFF. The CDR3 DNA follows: TGTGCCAGCAGCTTAGCTGGCAGGGTGGGCACTGAAGCTTTCTTT. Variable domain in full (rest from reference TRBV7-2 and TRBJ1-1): GAGVSQSPSNKVTEKGKDVELRCDPISGHTALYWYRQSLGQGLEFLIYFQGNSAPDKSGLPSDRFSAERTGGSVSTLTIQRTQQEDSAVYLCASSLAGRVGTEAFFGQGTRLTVV.

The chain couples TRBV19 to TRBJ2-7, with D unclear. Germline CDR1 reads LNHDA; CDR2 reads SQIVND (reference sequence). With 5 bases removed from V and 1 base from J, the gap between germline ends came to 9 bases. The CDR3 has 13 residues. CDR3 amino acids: CASSSGQSYEQYF. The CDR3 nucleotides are TGTGCCAGTAGTTCAGGTCAGTCCTACGAGCAGTACTTC.

Written as DNA, the CDR3 is TGTGCCAGCAGCCTACAGGGGGAACGGCAGTTCTTC. Its translation: CASSLQGERQFF. V usage is TRBV12-3 or TRBV12-4 and J usage is TRBJ2-1, with TRBD1 matching 8 bases. The CDR3 covers 12 residues. The trim removed 6 bases at V and 12 bases at J, leaving 7 bases unmatched.